This T cell receptor (beta chain) was sequenced for a study of shared clonotypes between healthy human individuals. Assay: immunoSEQ multiplex PCR; the TCRdb copy retains only in-frame clones and omits some. Among approximately 2.5 million clones, 90% to 95% were seen once, and the ten largest hold 0.13% to 0.15%. Germline V gives CDR1 MNHEY, CDR2 SMNVEV (reference sequence). The length of the CDR3 is 15 residues. V shed 2 bases and J shed 2 bases, with 10 bases lying between them. This clone was detected once. The rearrangement joins TRBV27 to TRBJ2-1, with D possibly called TRBD1 or TRBD2 (5 bases each). The sequenced material came from naive CD4+ T cells sorted from blood. Subset reported: CD45RA+ positively selected. This TCR was recovered from a man between 18 and 29 years old in good health. DNA of the CDR3: TGTGCCAGCAGTTTAGAGGGGCCCACCTACAATGAGCAGTTCTTC. Translating gives CASSLEGPTYNEQFF.